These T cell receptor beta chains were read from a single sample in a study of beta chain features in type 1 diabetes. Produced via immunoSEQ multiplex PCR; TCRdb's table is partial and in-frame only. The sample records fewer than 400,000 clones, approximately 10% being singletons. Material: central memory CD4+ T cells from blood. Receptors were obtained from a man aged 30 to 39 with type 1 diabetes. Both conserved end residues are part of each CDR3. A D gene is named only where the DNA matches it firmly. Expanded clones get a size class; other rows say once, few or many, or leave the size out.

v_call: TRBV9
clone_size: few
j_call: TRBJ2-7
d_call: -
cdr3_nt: TGTGCCAGCAGCGTAGGCGCCGTTCCTACCTACGAGCAGTACTTC
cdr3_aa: CASSVGAVPTYEQYF

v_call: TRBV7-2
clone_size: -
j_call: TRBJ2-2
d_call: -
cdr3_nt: TGTGCCAGCAGCCTTAGGGCCCCGAACACCGGGGAGCTGTTTTTT
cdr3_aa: CASSLRAPNTGELFF

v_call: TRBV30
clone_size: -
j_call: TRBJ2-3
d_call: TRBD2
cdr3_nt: TGTGCCTGGAAACGGACTAGCGGGGGCACAGATACGCAGTATTTT
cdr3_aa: CAWKRTSGGTDTQYF

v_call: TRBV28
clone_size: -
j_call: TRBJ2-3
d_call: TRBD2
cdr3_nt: TGTGCCAGCAGTTTATCACTAGCGGGGCGCCGATGGGATACGCAGTATTTT
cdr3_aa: CASSLSLAGRRWDTQYF

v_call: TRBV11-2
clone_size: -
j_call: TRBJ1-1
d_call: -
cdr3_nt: TGTGCCAGCAGCTCCTCCGAGGGTCTGGTTCGGGCTTTCTTT
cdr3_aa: CASSSSEGLVRAFF

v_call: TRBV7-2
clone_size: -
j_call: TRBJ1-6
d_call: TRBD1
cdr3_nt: TGCGCCAGCAGCCTGTGGGACAGTAATTCACCCCTCCACTTT
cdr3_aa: CASSLWDSNSPLHF

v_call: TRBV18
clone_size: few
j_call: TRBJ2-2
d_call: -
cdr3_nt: TGTGCCAGCTCACCGGTGGTCCCTTCGACCGGGGAGCTGTTTTTT
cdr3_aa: CASSPVVPSTGELFF

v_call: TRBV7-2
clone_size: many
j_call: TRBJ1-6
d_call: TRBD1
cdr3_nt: TGTGCCAGCAGCTCCCTCCAGGGGGGGAATTCACCCCTCCACTTT
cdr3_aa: CASSSLQGGNSPLHF

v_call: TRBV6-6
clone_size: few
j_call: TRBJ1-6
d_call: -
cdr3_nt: TGTGCCAGCACTGAAAGACACGGGAATTCACCCCTCCACTTT
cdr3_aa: CASTERHGNSPLHF

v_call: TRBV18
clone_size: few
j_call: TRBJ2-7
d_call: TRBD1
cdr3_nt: TGTGCCAGCTCACCCGACAGGGGGCAGTACGAGCAGTACTTC
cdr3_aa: CASSPDRGQYEQYF

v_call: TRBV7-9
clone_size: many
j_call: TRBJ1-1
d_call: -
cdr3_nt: TGTGCCAGCAGCCCAGGACAGTTTTCCCCTGAAGCTTTCTTT
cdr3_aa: CASSPGQFSPEAFF

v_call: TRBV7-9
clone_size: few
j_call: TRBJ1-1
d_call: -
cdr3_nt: TGTGCCAGCAGCTTAAGTTATTCGGACACTGAAGCTTTCTTT
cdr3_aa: CASSLSYSDTEAFF

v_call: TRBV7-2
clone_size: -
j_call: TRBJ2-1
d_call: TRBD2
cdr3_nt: TGTGCCAGCAGCTTGTGGGGAGCGGGGGGAATCAATGAGCAGTTCTTC
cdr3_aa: CASSLWGAGGINEQFF

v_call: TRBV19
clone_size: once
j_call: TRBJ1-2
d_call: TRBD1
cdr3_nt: TGTGCCAGTAGCGACAGGGGGAGCCCTAACTATGGCTACACCTTC
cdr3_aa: CASSDRGSPNYGYTF

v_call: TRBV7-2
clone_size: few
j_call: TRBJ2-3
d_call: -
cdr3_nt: TGTGCCAGCAGCTCGCAGACCGCAGATACGCAGTATTTT
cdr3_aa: CASSSQTADTQYF

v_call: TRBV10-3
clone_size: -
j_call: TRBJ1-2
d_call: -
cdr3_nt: TGTGCCATCAGTGAGGGGAGATATGAAGGGGATGGCTACACCTTC
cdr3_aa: CAISEGRYEGDGYTF

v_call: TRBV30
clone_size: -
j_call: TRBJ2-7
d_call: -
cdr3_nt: TGTGCCTGGAGCCCTGGGCTCTACGAGCAGTACTTC
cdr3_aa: CAWSPGLYEQYF

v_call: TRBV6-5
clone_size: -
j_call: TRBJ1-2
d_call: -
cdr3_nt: TGTGCCAGCAGCCGAAGAACAGGGAACTATGGCTACACCTTC
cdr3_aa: CASSRRTGNYGYTF

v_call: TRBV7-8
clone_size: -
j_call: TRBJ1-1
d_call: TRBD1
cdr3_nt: TGTGCCAGCAGCTTAGCGGGAGTACAGGGGACTGAAGCTTTCTTT
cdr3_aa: CASSLAGVQGTEAFF

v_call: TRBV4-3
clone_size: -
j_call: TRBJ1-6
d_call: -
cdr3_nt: TGCGCCAGCAGCCAAGAACCCGGACAGAATTCACCCCTCCACTTT
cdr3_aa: CASSQEPGQNSPLHF

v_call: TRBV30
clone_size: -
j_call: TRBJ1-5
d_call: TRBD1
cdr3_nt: TGTGCCTGGAGTGTAATGGGACAGGGGAATCAGCCCCAGCATTTT
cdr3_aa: CAWSVMGQGNQPQHF

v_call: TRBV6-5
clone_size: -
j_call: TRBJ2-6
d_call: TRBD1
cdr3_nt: TGTGCCAGCAGTTGGGGACAGGGAGCTGGGGCCAACGTCCTGACTTTC
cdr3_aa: CASSWGQGAGANVLTF

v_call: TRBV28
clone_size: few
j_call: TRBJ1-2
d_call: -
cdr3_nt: TGTGCCAGCGCGTCAGGGGACTATGGCTACACCTTC
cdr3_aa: CASASGDYGYTF

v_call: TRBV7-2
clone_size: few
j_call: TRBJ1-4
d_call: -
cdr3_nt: TGTGCCAGCAGCTTTGACACGACTAATGAAAAACTGTTTTTT
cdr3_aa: CASSFDTTNEKLFF